This TCR beta chain was documented in a study of cytomegalovirus exposure and HLA in healthy donors. Overall study findings and caveats: The authors assumed roughly uniform sequencing depth across donors for presence/absence analyses. The authors later found TCR association rates varying by HLA locus, with DRB1 most and HLA-C fewest.

The PCR was carried out with 60 Vbeta primers and 13 Jbeta primers. Libraries were prepared by immunoSEQ multiplex PCR; TCRdb keeps only in-frame clonotypes and omits some of them. The table lists over 90,000 clones, about 62% of them singletons. The CDR3 spans 15 residues. Germline CDR1 and CDR2: SGDLS and YYNGEE. Trimming removed 0 bases from V and 0 bases from J, with 9 bases in between. This clone turned up a few times. Its specificity is not known. This chain links TRBV9 with TRBJ1-1; D is unresolved. The specimen was PBMCs. This sequence was found in a human donor in good health. CDR3 sequence (DNA): TGTGCCAGCAGCGTAGTTCCAGACATGAACACTGAAGCTTTCTTT. It encodes CASSVVPDMNTEAFF. Full variable domain (remainder filled in from reference TRBV9 and TRBJ1-1): DSGVTQTPKHLITATGQRVTLRCSPRSGDLSVYWYQQSLDQGLQFLIQYYNGEERAKGNILERFSAQQFPDLHSELNLSSLELGDSALYFCASSVVPDMNTEAFFGQGTRLTVV.